Sequencing of this T cell receptor beta chain was carried out in a study of beta chain features in type 1 diabetes (dated by TCRdb to 2017 to 2018). Background for the entire study: No differences in mean age, gender distribution, total cell number or subset yield were found between patients and healthy donors. Across all samples, fewer than 130 million sorted cells were examined, and cell number per subset correlated strongly with RNA yield. In the study, recently diagnosed type 1 diabetes patients and matched healthy donors were compared on the TCRB repertoires of their sorted circulating CD4+ T cell subsets. Regulatory and stem cell-like memory subsets were isolated from only 8 patients and about 8 healthy donors, whereas naive and central memory subsets came from all 30 or so donors. What the study reported, not specific to this receptor: Because the HLA sub-analyses included only small numbers of individuals, any influence of HLA type on TCRB rearrangement was left unresolved. Because cDNA rather than genomic DNA was sequenced, highly expressing activated cells could have been over-represented, although no difference in activation and CD3 levels was found between groups. Fewer insertions and more nucleotide deletions at VDJ recombination sites were observed in patients with type 1 diabetes, implying thymic rearrangement abnormalities. A moderate but significant shortening of TCRB CDR3 length was observed in type 1 diabetes patients in all four CD4+ subsets. PCR might favor shorter templates, but patient and control samples were amplified and corrected together, so any skew would affect both groups equally. The naive, central memory and regulatory TCRB repertoires appeared to resemble one another more closely among patients than among healthy donors.

The High Capacity cDNA Reverse Transcription Kit was used to reverse transcribe all of the isolated RNA, meaning that expressed TCRB transcripts were what got sequenced. Deep immunoSEQ sequencing was applied to naive, central memory and regulatory T cell samples, giving an average of about 3.7 million total reads per sample. Sorted cells were lysed in RLT buffer, and RNA was extracted using DNase-treated RNeasy Micro or Mini kits according to cell number. To prevent cross-contamination, each cell subset was processed individually, whereas patient and healthy donor samples were processed jointly. The immunoSEQ multiplex PCR was used to amplify TCRB sequences from cDNA, yielding 87-bp fragments that span the CDR3 region. The amplicons were sequenced using the Illumina HiSeq platform. The authors' pipeline ran thus. Synthetic template baselines were used to correct PCR bias computationally, reads within Hamming distance 2 were collapsed, and singletons that could not be merged were discarded. Reads were aligned against IMGT to assign V, D and J genes, CDR3 length and insertions or deletions at six rearrangement sites. Within each subset, clonotype counts were normalized to the number of sorted cells before true diversity and Gini coefficients were calculated with the tcR R package. Repertoire sharing was quantified using the overlap coefficient calculated on TCRB nucleotide sequences. Out-of-frame TCRB sequences from naive cells were analyzed as a proxy for the pre-selection repertoire. Imported from immuneACCESS, the table was reduced by TCRdb to in-frame sequences with V and J called. These copies leave out some clones; in studies compared against another copy, an unresolved V gene accounts for under half, and the cause of the remainder is not known. V and J calls and clone size are given by that table; D and trimming were obtained from the DNA. Within this sample are a few hundred thousand clones, with around 16% of them counted one time only. Jointly, the top ten make up less than 0.09% of the sample.

Each donor gave one peripheral blood draw, averaging approximately 0.11 L, which was collected into heparinised tubes. A BD FACSAria II was used to sort naive, central memory, regulatory and stem cell-like memory CD4+ T cells with a panel that included CD45RO, CCR7, CD25, CD127, CD95 and CD27. A purity above 98% was achieved for all sorted populations. PBMCs were isolated right away by Lymphoprep density gradient centrifugation and were stained directly, without culture. Samples were stained and sorted in pairs, with one healthy donor and one patient per experiment, so that batch effects were minimized. About this clone itself: Its antigen specificity is not known. Per-base quality was not reported, and no clone a single base away is much larger than it.

The receptor was derived from a man aged 30-40 years with type 1 diabetes. The sample consisted of naive CD4+ T cells from blood. The intended sense of this specimen's cell subset or site label: true naive CD4+ T cells.

The DNA is as follows: TGTGCCAGCAGGACTAGAGGGTTGACAGATACGCAGTATTTT. Its protein is CASRTRGLTDTQYF. The V and J segments used are TRBV28 and TRBJ2-3; perhaps TRBD2 is the D gene, with 6 bases matching. Trimming at the junction amounts to 6 bases on V and 3 bases on J, and the germline ends lie 13 bases apart. According to the germline V gene, CDR1 reads MDHEN and CDR2 reads SYDVKM. The CDR3 has 14 amino acids, counting the end cysteine and phenylalanine. The DNA shown is the 42-base CDR3, in frame from base 1.